Included here is one T cell receptor beta chain sequence, with context. V dropped 6 bases and J dropped 5 bases, with 14 bases sitting between them. Per germline, CDR1 KGHSH and CDR2 LQKENI. This CDR3 contains 14 residues. This sample is part of a study of cytomegalovirus exposure and HLA in healthy donors. Sequencing used immunoSEQ multiplex PCR; TCRdb keeps in-frame clones, though not all of them. The sample has 90,000 or so clones; around 84% are singletons. Sequenced material: PBMCs. The rearrangement joins TRBV18 to TRBJ1-5; D is possibly TRBD1 (5 bases). The receptor's source is a man aged 18 to 35 in good health and CMV-seropositive. The CDR3 bases are TGTGCCAGCTCCTACTTGGGGGGTTATCAGCCCCAGCATTTT. Its translation is CASSYLGGYQPQHF.